This passage covers 16 T cell receptor beta chains from one sample sequenced in a study of T-cell reconstitution after alpha-beta-depleted transplantation in children. The authors prepared the TCRbeta library with unique molecular identifiers. From the PCR reads, TCRdb called clonotypes with MiXCR, one entry per CDR3 protein. The table shows some 150,000 distinct CDR3 sequences, with 8.8% occurring only once. The sequenced sample was PBMCs, mostly from graft donor cells, obtained 180 days after TCRalphabeta/CD19-depleted stem cell transplant. Receptor source: a female patient aged 2-9 years who had a stem cell transplant for congenital amegakaryocytic thrombocytopenia, so the T cells may come from the graft donor.

This clonotype was observed at least ten times. This chain joins TRBV7-8 and TRBJ2-1, with TRBD2 matching over 13 bases. This CDR3 has 13 amino acids. Germline V gene data show CDR1 as SGHVS and CDR2 as FQNEAQ. V lost 5 bases to trimming and J lost 9 bases; unmatched junction nucleotides: 1. In nucleotides, the CDR3 is TGTGCCAGCAGCCGACTAGCGGGGGGTGAGCAGTTCTTC. This codes for CASSRLAGGEQFF.

This chain uses TRBV29-1 with TRBJ2-1, with TRBD1 as a possible D gene (6 bases). CDR3 length: 10 amino acids. Trimming stripped 3 bases from V and 14 bases from J, with 11 bases between. CDR1 and CDR2 (germline): SQVTM, ANQGSEA. This CDR3 is CSVEQGMEFF. The CDR3 DNA is TGCAGCGTTGAGCAGGGGATGGAGTTCTTC.

This chain uses TRBV30 with TRBJ2-3; perhaps TRBD2 as D (5 bases). The germline V gene encodes CDR1 GTSNPN and CDR2 SVGIG (reference sequence). The CDR3 contains 12 residues. V was shortened by 5 bases and J by 3 bases, with 9 bases between the two germline ends. CDR3 protein: CAWSSRTDTQYF. The CDR3 bases are TGTGCCTGGTCTAGCAGGACAGATACGCAGTATTTT.

This clonotype was observed a few times. This chain links TRBV4-1 with TRBJ2-3, with 8 bases aligning to TRBD2. Germline V CDR1 and CDR2: MGHRA, YSYEKL. The CDR3 loop spans 16 amino acids. Trimming at V came to 4 bases and at J to 4 bases, leaving 10 bases not matched to a gene. The CDR3 sequence is CASSLTSGGAPDTQYF. In DNA, the CDR3 is TGCGCCAGCAGCCTTACTTCGGGGGGGGCCCCAGATACGCAGTATTTT.

This clonotype appeared many times. V and J are TRBV20-1 and TRBJ2-3; 7 bases match TRBD2. This CDR3 is 17 amino acids long. Germline V gene sequence: CDR1 DFQATT, CDR2 SNEGSKA (reference sequence). Trimming removed 2 bases from V and 1 base from J; junction bases left unmatched: 12. The CDR3 here is CSARPRPAGARTDTQYF. The CDR3 DNA reads TGCAGTGCTAGACCGCGGCCGGCGGGAGCGCGCACAGATACGCAGTATTTT.

This clonotype was seen repeatedly, ten times or more. The CDR3 region has the DNA TGTGCCAGCAGTTTTTCGGACTCCTACGAGCAGTACTTC. It encodes CASSFSDSYEQYF. The rearrangement links TRBV28 to TRBJ2-7; D remains ambiguous. The CDR3 is 13 amino acids. Trimming stripped 3 bases from V and 0 bases from J, with 6 bases between. Germline V CDR1 and CDR2: MDHEN, SYDVKM.

This clonotype came up many times. V usage is TRBV28 and J usage is TRBJ2-2, with D tentatively TRBD2 (6 bases). V was trimmed by 2 bases and J by 3 bases, leaving 16 bases between them. Per germline, CDR1 MDHEN and CDR2 SYDVKM. The CDR3 contains 17 residues. The CDR3 spells CASSLESRGIDTGELFF. The CDR3 nucleotides are TGTGCCAGCAGTTTAGAGTCCCGCGGGATAGACACCGGGGAGCTGTTTTTT.

This clonotype was observed at least ten times. This chain uses TRBV5-1 with TRBJ1-2; the D gene is possibly TRBD1 (6 bases). The CDR3 spans 16 residues. V lost 0 bases and J 4 bases, leaving 16 bases between the germline ends. Germline V lookup: CDR1 SGHRS, CDR2 YFSETQ. The CDR3 is CASSLARDTNFYGYTF. The CDR3, as DNA: TGCGCCAGCAGCTTGGCCAGGGACACCAACTTCTATGGCTACACCTTC.

This clonotype has only a few counts. J is TRBJ1-5 and V is TRBV20-1; the D is unclear. The CDR3 has 15 amino acids. CDR1 is DFQATT, CDR2 SNEGSKA, per germline (reference sequence). The V end lost 0 bases, the J end lost 3 bases, and 12 bases lay between the germline ends. The DNA of the CDR3 is TGCAGTGCTAGAGATCTCGTTAAGCCCAATCAGCCCCAGCATTTT. It is translated as CSARDLVKPNQPQHF.

In this sample, this clonotype turned up many times. The chain is built from TRBV29-1 and TRBJ2-1; D not resolved. This CDR3 region has 13 residues. The germline V gene encodes CDR1 SQVTM and CDR2 ANQGSEA. The germline V and J ends were trimmed by 0 bases and 4 bases, with 7 bases remaining between them. In DNA form, the CDR3 reads TGCAGCGTTGAAGATTCGGTATACAATGAGCAGTTCTTC. It translates to CSVEDSVYNEQFF.

This clonotype was seen many times. The rearrangement uses TRBV4-2 and TRBJ2-2, with TRBD2 identical over 11 bases. The CDR3 sequence is 18 residues long. The J segment lost 6 bases and the V segment lost 2 bases, leaving 11 bases of the junction unmatched. Germline CDR1 and CDR2: LGHNA and YNFKEQ. CDR3 sequence reads: CASSQPLLAGAGAGELFF. CDR3 DNA: TGTGCCAGCAGCCAACCGCTACTAGCGGGAGCCGGGGCCGGGGAGCTGTTTTTT.

Many counts were recorded for this clonotype. The J gene is TRBJ2-7, the V gene TRBV12-3 or TRBV12-4; D possibly matches TRBD1 or TRBD2 (5 bases each). CDR3 size: 11 residues. V dropped 8 bases and J dropped 7 bases, with 12 bases sitting between them. CDR3 nucleotide sequence: TGTGCCAGCGCCAGGGACGATGAGCAGTACTTC. It yields the protein CASARDDEQYF.

This clonotype was found many times. This chain links TRBV7-6 with TRBJ2-5; D gene unclear. Trimming took off 3 bases at V and 2 bases at J, with 10 bases between the two ends. This CDR3 has 14 amino acids. Germline V lookup: CDR1 SGHVS, CDR2 FNYEAQ. The DNA of the CDR3 is TGTGCCAGCAGCTTTGGGAAAATACAAGAGACCCAGTACTTC. Protein: CASSFGKIQETQYF.

This clonotype was observed many times. The chain is built from TRBV20-1 and TRBJ1-5, with a tentative D call TRBD1 (5 bases). CDR3 length equals 13 residues. Germline CDR1 reads DFQATT; CDR2 reads SNEGSKA (reference sequence). The germline V and J ends were trimmed by 5 bases and 3 bases, with 11 bases remaining between them. CDR3 nucleotide sequence: TGCAGTGCTGGGACGGCCTACAATCAGCCCCAGCATTTT. Translation: CSAGTAYNQPQHF.

This clonotype occurred many times. One junction end disagrees with the germline gene, perhaps due to a read error. This chain connects TRBV3-1 to TRBJ1-1; D is undetermined. The germline gives CDR1 LGHDT, CDR2 YNNKEL (reference sequence). This CDR3 region has 13 residues. CDR3 DNA sequence: TGTGCCAGCACCCAAACACCAAACACTGAAGCTTTCTTT. Protein: CASTQTPNTEAFF.

There are many counts of this clonotype. The genes are TRBV27 and TRBJ1-2; D possibly corresponds to TRBD1 (5 bases). Germline V gene lookup returns CDR1 MNHEY and CDR2 SMNVEV (reference sequence). The CDR3 contains 18 residues. Trimming removed 6 bases from V and 8 bases from J, with 31 bases in between. The CDR3 bases are TGTGCCAGCAGACAAACCAGCAGAGGGGTTCCCCTTACTGGGGGCTACACCTTC. It codes for CASRQTSRGVPLTGGYTF.